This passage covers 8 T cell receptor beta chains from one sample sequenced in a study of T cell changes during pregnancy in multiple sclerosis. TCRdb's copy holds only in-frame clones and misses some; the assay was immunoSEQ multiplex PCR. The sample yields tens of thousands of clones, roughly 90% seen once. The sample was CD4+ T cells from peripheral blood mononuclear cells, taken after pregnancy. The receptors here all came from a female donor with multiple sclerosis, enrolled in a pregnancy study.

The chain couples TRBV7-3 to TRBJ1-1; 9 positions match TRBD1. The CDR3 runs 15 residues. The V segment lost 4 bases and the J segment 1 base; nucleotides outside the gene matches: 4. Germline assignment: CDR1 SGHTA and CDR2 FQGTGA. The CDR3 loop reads CASSSGGQGNTEAFF. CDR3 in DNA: TGTGCCAGCAGCTCCGGGGGACAGGGGAACACTGAAGCTTTCTTT.

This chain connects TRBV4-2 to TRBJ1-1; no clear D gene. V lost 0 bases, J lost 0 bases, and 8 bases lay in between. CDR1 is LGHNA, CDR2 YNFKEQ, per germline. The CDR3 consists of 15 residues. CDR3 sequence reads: CASSQETLMNTEAFF. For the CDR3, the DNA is TGTGCCAGCAGCCAAGAGACACTTATGAACACTGAAGCTTTCTTT.

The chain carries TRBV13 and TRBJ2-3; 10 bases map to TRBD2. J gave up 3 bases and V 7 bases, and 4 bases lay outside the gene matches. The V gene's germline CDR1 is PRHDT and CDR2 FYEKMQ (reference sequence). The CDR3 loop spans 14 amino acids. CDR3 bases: TGTGCCAGCACCCGGACTAGCGGTACAGATACGCAGTATTTT. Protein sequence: CASTRTSGTDTQYF. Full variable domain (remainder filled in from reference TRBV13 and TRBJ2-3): AAGVIQSPRHLIKEKRETATLKCYPIPRHDTVYWYQQGPGQDPQFLISFYEKMQSDKGSIPDRFSAQQFSDYHSELNMSSLELGDSALYFCASTRTSGTDTQYFGPGTRLTVL.

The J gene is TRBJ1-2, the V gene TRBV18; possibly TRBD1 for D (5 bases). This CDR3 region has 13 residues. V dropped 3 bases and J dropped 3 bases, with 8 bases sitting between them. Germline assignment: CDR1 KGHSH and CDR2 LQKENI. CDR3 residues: CASSPRVDYGYTF. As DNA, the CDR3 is TGTGCCAGCTCACCCAGGGTTGACTATGGCTACACCTTC.

CDR3 sequence reads: CASSLGAGVFYGYTF. The CDR3 nucleotides are TGTGCCAGCAGCTTAGGGGCGGGGGTCTTCTATGGCTACACCTTC. J is TRBJ1-2 and V is TRBV7-2, with D possibly being TRBD1 (5 bases). Trimming stripped 1 base from V and 4 bases from J, with 13 bases between. This CDR3 contains 15 residues. Germline CDR1 and CDR2: SGHTA and FQGNSA.

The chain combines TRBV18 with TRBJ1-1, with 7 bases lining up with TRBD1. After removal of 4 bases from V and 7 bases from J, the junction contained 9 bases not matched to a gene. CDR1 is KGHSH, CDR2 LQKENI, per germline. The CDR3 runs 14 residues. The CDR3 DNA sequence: TGTGCCAGCTCACTACTAGGGGGCGAGAATGAAGCTTTCTTT. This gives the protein CASSLLGGENEAFF.

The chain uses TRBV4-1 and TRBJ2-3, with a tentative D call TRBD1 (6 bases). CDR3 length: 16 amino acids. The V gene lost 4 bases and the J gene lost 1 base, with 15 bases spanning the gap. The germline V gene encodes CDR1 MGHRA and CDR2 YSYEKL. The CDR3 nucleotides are TGCGCCAGCAGCCCCGGGACACTTCGGCGCACAGATACGCAGTATTTT. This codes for CASSPGTLRRTDTQYF.

The chain's CDR3 is CASSLGGAGTDTQYF. The CDR3 DNA follows: TGTGCCAGCAGCTTAGGTGGGGCAGGCACAGATACGCAGTATTTT. V usage is TRBV7-2 and J usage is TRBJ2-3, with TRBD1 as a possible D gene (5 bases). The V end lost 1 base, the J end lost 1 base, and 9 bases lay between the germline ends. The CDR3 runs 15 residues. The germline CDR1 and CDR2 sequences are SGHTA and FQGNSA.